This T cell receptor (beta chain) was captured by sequencing in a study of shared clonotypes between healthy human individuals (dated by TCRdb to 2019 to 2021). Context from the whole study: Three men and a couple of women, aged 18 to 49 years, made up the cohort. To increase sequencing depth and limit assay-specific biases, different laboratories used diverse techniques to prepare libraries and sequence TCR repertoires. For each donor, CD4 naive and CD4 memory were each given three plates, CD8 naive was given two plates, and CD8 memory was given one plate. Between about 0.85 and 9.5 billion PBMCs per donor were obtained by leukapheresis. Blood TCR repertoires of a handful of healthy adults were deeply sequenced to estimate repertoire size and the extent of clonotype sharing between individuals. Broad study findings and their caveats: The genetic and exposure-history diversity represented was limited by the small number of donors. Naive subsets generally had larger estimated clonotype richness than memory subsets did. Pairwise subsampling led to the expectation that sequencing depth would affect the degree of clonotype sharing among donors. Even with the large sequencing depth, rarefaction of the sorted-subset datasets indicated that sequencing was incomplete. Only blood was sampled, and tissue TCR repertoires likely differ from those in blood. Across a few donors, around 5.4% of naive CD4, more than 3% of naive CD8, 2.3% of memory CD4, and 0.4% of memory CD8 clonotypes were shared. Compared with non-shared clonotypes, clonotypes shared by all four sorted-subset donors had higher generation probabilities.

Using the deep immunoSEQ assay, multiplex PCR amplified TCR CDR3 regions from genomic DNA. For each cell subset, the extracted genomic DNA was distributed evenly across all wells of several immunoSEQ 96-well plates, and each plate served as one replicate. For sorted subsets, 200 to 250 ng of genomic DNA, equivalent to around 31,000 T cell genomes, went into each replicate PCR. The purified libraries were quantified using a Qubit 3.0 fluorometer, sized with a Bioanalyzer 2100, and then quantified again using the KAPA Library Quantification kit. Every immunoSEQ 96-well plate was sequenced on a dedicated single-read 150-cycle Illumina NextSeq 550 flow cell. The authors' pipeline ran thus. Because the immunoSEQ output held only junctional sequences and lacked quality scores, the filtering could not match the filtering applied to full-length reads. Sequences were annotated with PyIR, a Python wrapper for IgBLAST v1.9, and V/J genes and CDR3 were assigned using IMGT germline references. Any read was removed if the V/J assignment was weak (E-value above 1e-6), the CDR3 was missing, or the read contained stop codons, out-of-frame junctions, or ambiguous translated residues. A V3J clonotype was defined by an identical inferred V gene, J gene, and CDR3 amino acid sequence. Percentage overlap between repertoires was computed as shared unique clonotypes divided by the size of the smaller repertoire. Three approaches were used to assess repertoire richness: RTK rarefaction, the Chao1 estimator, and Recon v2.1 estimates of unobserved clonotypes. For all TCRbeta clonotypes obtained by the gDNA method from four donors, generation probabilities were computed with OLGA. TCRdb limited this immuneACCESS table to in-frame rearrangements with V and J called. A share of clones is missing; checked studies link under half to unresolved V genes, and the rest is unexplained. That table is the source of V, J and clone size, and D and trimming were worked out from the DNA. Present in this sample are about 2,500,000 clones, approximately 92% of which were seen just once. The ten largest clones take up around 0.14% of the sample.

The donors were healthy, HIV-negative adults with no recently reported acute infections or vaccinations. Every donor was a Caucasian adult residing in Nashville, Tennessee, USA. Magnetic negative selection was used to enrich CD4+ T cells, after which naive cells were positively selected on CD45RA and the negative fraction became the memory subset. After blood collection by leukapheresis, PBMCs were isolated using Ficoll-Histopaque density gradient centrifugation and then cryopreserved in the vapor phase of liquid nitrogen. Analytical flow cytometry was used to check the purity and quantity of every magnetically sorted T cell population. From each sorted fraction, genomic DNA was isolated and quantified by UV absorbance on a Nanodrop 2000c. Notes on this clone: Its binding antigen is unknown. No base quality values were provided; no much bigger clone lies one nucleotide off.

From the cysteine through the phenylalanine, the CDR3 covers 16 amino acids. Just CDR3 DNA is preserved here, 48 bases in frame from base 1. At the junction V is shortened by 3 bases and J by 2 bases; bases outside the gene matches: 7. From a lookup of the germline V gene (reference sequence), CDR1 and CDR2 are SGHKS and YYEKEE. Recombination connected TRBV5-5 to TRBJ2-2, with 7 junctional bases fitting TRBD1. The material sequenced was naive CD4+ T cells sorted from blood. The cell subset or site label of this sample denotes: CD45RA+ positively selected. This clonotype was sampled from a man younger than 35 in good health. CDR3 reads: CASSWAPGGNTGELFF. The DNA is as follows: TGTGCCAGCAGCTGGGCGCCAGGGGGTAACACCGGGGAGCTGTTTTTT.